Sequencing of this T cell receptor (beta chain) was carried out in a study of regulatory T cells in long-lasting Graves disease. Relying on iRepertoire HTBI primers and Arm-PCR of CDR3 regions, the team built TCR beta libraries. TCRdb recomputed calls from the multiplex PCR reads with MiXCR, one row per CDR3 protein. The table lists about 470,000 distinct CDR3 sequences, around 20% of them singletons. The time point here: persistent/refractory GD, antithyroid drugs over 5 years with positive TRAb. Preparation of the TCR library used RNA extracted from PBMCs. V was clipped by 1 base and J by 1 base, with 6 bases between them. The CDR3 spans 15 residues. Per the germline V gene, CDR1 is KGHDR and CDR2 is SFDVKD. This clonotype was seen only a few times.

The genes are TRBV24-1 and TRBJ2-2, with a possible D match to TRBD1 (5 bases). The receptor was derived from a female donor with Graves disease. The starting material was peripheral blood mononuclear cells (PBMCs), obtained when the disease was refractory, from a patient treated with antithyroid drugs. The CDR3 reads CATSDFGQNTGELFF. The CDR3, as DNA: TGTGCCACCAGTGATTTCGGACAGAACACCGGGGAGCTGTTTTTT.